The T cell receptor beta chain described here comes from a study of blood T cell repertoires in COVID-19. On the study more broadly: Sites in the United States, Italy and Spain provided acute and convalescent COVID-19 samples. In each case, the material was cDNA or gDNA derived from T cells, B-cell-depleted T cells, or PBMCs.

Generated by immunoSEQ multiplex PCR, the TCRdb table keeps only in-frame clones and is missing some. Of about 330,000 clones listed, approximately 88% were seen once; the top ten hold around 8.9%. The germline V gene has CDR1 LGHDT and CDR2 YNNKEL (reference sequence). The CDR3 extends over 15 amino acids. Trimming removed 4 bases at V and 4 bases at J, with 13 bases between. The rearrangement joins TRBV3-1 (or the pseudogene TRBV3-2) to TRBJ2-2; tentatively, D is TRBD1 (7 bases). This TCR derives from a man aged 25 to 45 with COVID-19, enrolled during active disease. Sequencing input: peripheral blood. Here the CDR3 DNA reads TGTGCCAGCAGCCCAGGGGGGCGAAGCACCGGGGAGCTGTTTTTT. Encoded protein: CASSPGGRSTGELFF.